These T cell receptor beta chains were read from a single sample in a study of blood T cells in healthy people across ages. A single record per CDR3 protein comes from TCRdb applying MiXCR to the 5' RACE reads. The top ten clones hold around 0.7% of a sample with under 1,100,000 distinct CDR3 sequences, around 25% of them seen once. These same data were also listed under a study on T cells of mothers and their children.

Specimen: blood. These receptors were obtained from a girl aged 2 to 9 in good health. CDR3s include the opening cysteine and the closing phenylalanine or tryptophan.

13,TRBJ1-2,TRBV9,CASSVELDFGYTF
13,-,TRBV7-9,CASSPRTEPKQFF
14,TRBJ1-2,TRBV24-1,CATSDPFGMKGYTF
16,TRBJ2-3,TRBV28,CASSPRLAGEADTQYF
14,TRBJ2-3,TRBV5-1,CASSLLGFTDTQYF
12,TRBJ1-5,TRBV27,CASSHRGQPQHF
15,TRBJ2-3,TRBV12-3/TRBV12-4,CASSPLVELGDTQYF
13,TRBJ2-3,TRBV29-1,CSVAPGYSDTQYF
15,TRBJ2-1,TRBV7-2,CASSALAIPYNEQFF
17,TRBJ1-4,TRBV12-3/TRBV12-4,CASSFGLQGARGEKLFF
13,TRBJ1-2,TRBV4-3,CASSQDGSYGYTF
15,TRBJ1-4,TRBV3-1,CASSQDWDGDEKLFF
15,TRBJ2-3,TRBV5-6,CASSPGGVVSDTQYF
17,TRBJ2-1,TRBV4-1,CASSQEGLAETYNEQFF
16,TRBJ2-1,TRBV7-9,CASSWTSGDLHNEQFF
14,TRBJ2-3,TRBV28,CATYSVGLTDTQYF
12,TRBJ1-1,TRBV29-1,CSIQGAQAEAFF
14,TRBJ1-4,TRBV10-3,CAISPLLDNEKLFF
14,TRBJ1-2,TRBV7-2,CASSPVQGAHGYTF
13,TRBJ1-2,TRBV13,CASSPVGNDGYTF
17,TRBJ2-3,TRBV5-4,CASSSEGATSNGDTQYF
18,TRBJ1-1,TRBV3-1,CASSPPARGLLPNTEAFF
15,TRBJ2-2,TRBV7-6,CASSEGLWNTGELFF
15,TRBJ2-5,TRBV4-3,CASSQDGKGEETQYF
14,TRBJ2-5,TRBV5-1,CASSLTGGEETQYF
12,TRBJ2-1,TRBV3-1,CASSHSDYEQFF
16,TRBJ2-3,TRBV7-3,CASSLNFAQSTDTQYF
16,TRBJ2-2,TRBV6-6,CASSMSGIEVIGELFF
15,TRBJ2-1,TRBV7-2,CASSLRSGDYNEQFF
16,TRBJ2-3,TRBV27,CASRQRLAGLTDSQYF
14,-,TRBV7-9,CASTSLESSYEQYF
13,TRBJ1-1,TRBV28,CASSARQYAKAFF
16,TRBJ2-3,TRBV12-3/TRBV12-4,CASSPKGLVGQDTQYF
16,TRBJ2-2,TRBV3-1,CASKESGQGITGELFF
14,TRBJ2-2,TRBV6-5,CASSYLGDGWELFF
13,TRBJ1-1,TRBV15,CATSPGDGGEAFF
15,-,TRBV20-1,CSARDTGGPRDEQFF
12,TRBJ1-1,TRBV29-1,CSPLGGLTEAFF